This passage covers 2 T cell receptor beta chains from one sample sequenced in a study of T cell responses to AZD1222 COVID-19 vaccine. Sequencing used immunoSEQ multiplex PCR; TCRdb keeps in-frame clones, though not all of them. The data hold 55,000 to 70,000 clones, with 85% to 90% observed a single time. Sequencing used peripheral blood, obtained on day 0 of AZD1222 vaccination. These receptor sequences come from an adult in good health.

J is TRBJ2-7 and V is TRBV6-2 or TRBV6-3, with 10 bases fitting TRBD2. The CDR3 extends over 16 amino acids. The J segment lost 5 bases and the V segment lost 0 bases, leaving 7 bases of the junction unmatched. The germline CDR1 and CDR2 sequences are MNHEY and SVGEGT. This CDR3 is CASSYSPGLAYHEQYF. The CDR3 DNA reads TGTGCCAGCAGTTACTCACCGGGACTAGCGTACCACGAGCAGTACTTC.

The chain carries TRBV2 and TRBJ2-7, with D perhaps TRBD1 (6 bases). From germline, CDR1 is SNHLY and CDR2 FYNNEI. The CDR3 loop spans 16 amino acids. With 6 bases removed from V and 0 bases from J, the gap between germline ends came to 18 bases. This CDR3 reads CASRRTPGQSSYEQYF. Here the CDR3 DNA reads TGTGCCAGCAGGCGCACTCCGGGACAAAGCTCCTACGAGCAGTACTTC.